This T cell receptor beta chain is from a study of regulatory T cells in long-lasting Graves disease. Study as a whole: Graves' cases, newly diagnosed, had used antithyroid drugs under 3 months.

CDR3 size: 14 residues. V was trimmed by 8 bases and J by 1 base, leaving 11 bases between them. Germline assignment: CDR1 SGHTA and CDR2 FQGNSA. Libraries of TCR beta came from iRepertoire HTBI primers plus Arm-PCR of CDR3 regions. Each CDR3 protein gets one entry after TCRdb re-called the multiplex PCR reads with MiXCR. This table holds 550,000 to 600,000 distinct CDR3 sequences, about 15% found once. The time point here: newly diagnosed GD, antithyroid drugs for less than 3 months. Preparation of the TCR library used RNA extracted from PBMCs. This clonotype appeared a few times. These data were also filed under a second study, of T cells in Graves' hyperthyroidism and ophthalmopathy. That study adds: Diagnostic assessment was based on clinical symptoms, serum thyroxine and TRAb, thyroid ultrasound and orbital computed tomography. The TCR CDR3 first-round RT-PCR relied on the HTBI primer set.

Sequences were derived from peripheral blood mononuclear cells (PBMCs), sampled at new diagnosis, from a patient treated with antithyroid drugs. The clonotype was recovered from a man aged 18-30 years with Graves disease. The V and J genes are TRBV7-2 and TRBJ2-2, with D uncertain. The CDR3 loop reads CASGVKKNTGELFF. The CDR3 bases are TGTGCCAGCGGGGTCAAGAAGAACACCGGGGAGCTGTTTTTT.